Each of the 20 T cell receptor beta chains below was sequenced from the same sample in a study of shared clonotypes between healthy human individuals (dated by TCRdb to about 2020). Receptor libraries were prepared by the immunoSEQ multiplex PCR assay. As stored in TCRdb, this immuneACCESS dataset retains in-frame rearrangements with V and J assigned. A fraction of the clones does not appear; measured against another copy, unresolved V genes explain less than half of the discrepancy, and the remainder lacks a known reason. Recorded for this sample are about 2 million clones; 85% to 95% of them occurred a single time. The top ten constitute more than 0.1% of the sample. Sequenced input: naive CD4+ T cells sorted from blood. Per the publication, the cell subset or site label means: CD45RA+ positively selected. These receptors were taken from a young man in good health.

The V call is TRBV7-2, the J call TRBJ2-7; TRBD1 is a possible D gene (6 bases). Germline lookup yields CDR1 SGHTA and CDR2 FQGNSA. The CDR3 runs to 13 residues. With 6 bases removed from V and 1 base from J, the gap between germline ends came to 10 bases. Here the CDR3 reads CASRPGTSYEQYF. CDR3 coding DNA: TGTGCCAGCAGACCCGGGACATCCTACGAGCAGTACTTC. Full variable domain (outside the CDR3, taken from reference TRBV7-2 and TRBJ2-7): GAGVSQSPSNKVTEKGKDVELRCDPISGHTALYWYRQSLGQGLEFLIYFQGNSAPDKSGLPSDRFSAERTGGSVSTLTIQRTQQEDSAVYLCASRPGTSYEQYFGPGTRLTVT.

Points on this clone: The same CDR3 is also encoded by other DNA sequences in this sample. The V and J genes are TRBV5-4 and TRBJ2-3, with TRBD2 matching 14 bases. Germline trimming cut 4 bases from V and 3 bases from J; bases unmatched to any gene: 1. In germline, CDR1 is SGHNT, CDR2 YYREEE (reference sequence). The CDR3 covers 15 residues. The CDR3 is CASSRTSGGTDTQYF. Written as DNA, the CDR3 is TGTGCCAGCAGCAGGACTAGCGGGGGGACAGATACGCAGTATTTT.

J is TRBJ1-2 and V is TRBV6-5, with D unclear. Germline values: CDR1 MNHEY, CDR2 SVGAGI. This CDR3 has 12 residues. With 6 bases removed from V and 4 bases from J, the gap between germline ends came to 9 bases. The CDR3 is CASRDTAYGYTF. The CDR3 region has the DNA TGTGCCAGCAGGGATACAGCCTATGGCTACACCTTC.

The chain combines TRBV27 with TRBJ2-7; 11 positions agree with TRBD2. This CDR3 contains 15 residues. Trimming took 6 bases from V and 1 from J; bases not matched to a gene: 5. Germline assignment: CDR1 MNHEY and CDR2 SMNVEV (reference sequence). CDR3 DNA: TGTGCCAGCAGAGCCGGGACTAGCGGATCCTACGAGCAGTACTTC. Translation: CASRAGTSGSYEQYF.

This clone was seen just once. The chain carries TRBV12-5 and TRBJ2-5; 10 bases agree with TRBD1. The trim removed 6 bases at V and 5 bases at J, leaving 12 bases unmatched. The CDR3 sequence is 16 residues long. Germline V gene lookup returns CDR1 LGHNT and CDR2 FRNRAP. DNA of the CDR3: TGTGCTAGTGGCCCGGGACAGGGGATCCGTGGGGAGACCCAGTACTTC. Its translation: CASGPGQGIRGETQYF.

The CDR3 loop is CASTSPGRGGTEAFF. CDR3 DNA sequence: TGTGCCAGTACCTCTCCTGGGAGGGGAGGTACTGAAGCTTTCTTT. The rearrangement uses TRBV19 and TRBJ1-1, with D possibly being TRBD1 (5 bases). The germline V gene has CDR1 LNHDA and CDR2 SQIVND (reference sequence). CDR3 length equals 15 residues. V dropped 7 bases and J dropped 5 bases, with 20 bases sitting between them. Together with reference TRBV19 and TRBJ1-1, the CDR3 gives the full variable domain: DGGITQSPKYLFRKEGQNVTLSCEQNLNHDAMYWYRQDPGQGLRLIYYSQIVNDFQKGDIAEGYSVSREKKESFPLTVTSAQKNPTAFYLCASTSPGRGGTEAFFGQGTRLTVV.

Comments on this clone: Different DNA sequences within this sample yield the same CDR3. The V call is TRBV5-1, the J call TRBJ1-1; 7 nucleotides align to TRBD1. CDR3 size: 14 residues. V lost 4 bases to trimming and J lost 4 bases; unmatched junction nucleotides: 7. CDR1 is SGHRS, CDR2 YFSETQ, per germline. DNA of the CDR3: TGCGCCAGCAGCGGTGGTCCAGGGGGCACTGAAGCTTTCTTT. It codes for CASSGGPGGTEAFF.

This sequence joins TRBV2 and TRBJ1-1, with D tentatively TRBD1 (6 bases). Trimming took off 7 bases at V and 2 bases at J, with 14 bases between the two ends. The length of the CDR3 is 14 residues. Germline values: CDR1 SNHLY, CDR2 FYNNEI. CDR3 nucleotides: TGTGCCAGCACCAGAAGGACAGCCAACACTGAAGCTTTCTTT. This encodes CASTRRTANTEAFF.

The CDR3 protein is CASSPLVQGAGELFF. DNA of the CDR3: TGTGCCAGCAGTCCATTAGTGCAGGGCGCCGGGGAGCTGTTTTTT. The V and J genes are TRBV2 and TRBJ2-2; a weak D match, TRBD1 (5 bases). Germline CDR1 and CDR2: SNHLY and FYNNEI. Trimming left V 5 bases short and J 6 bases short, with 16 bases between. The CDR3 covers 15 residues.

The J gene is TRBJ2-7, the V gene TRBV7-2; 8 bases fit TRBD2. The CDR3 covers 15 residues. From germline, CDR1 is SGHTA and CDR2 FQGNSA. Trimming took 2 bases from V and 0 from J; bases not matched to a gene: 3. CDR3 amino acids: CASSLTSGISYEQYF. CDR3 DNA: TGTGCCAGCAGCTTAACTAGCGGAATCTCCTACGAGCAGTACTTC.

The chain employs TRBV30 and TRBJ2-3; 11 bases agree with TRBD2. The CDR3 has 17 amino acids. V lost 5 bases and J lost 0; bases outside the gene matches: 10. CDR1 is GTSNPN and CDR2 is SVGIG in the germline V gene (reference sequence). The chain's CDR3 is CAWDLRTSGRSTDTQYF. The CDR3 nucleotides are TGTGCCTGGGACCTTCGGACTAGCGGGCGGAGCACAGATACGCAGTATTTT.

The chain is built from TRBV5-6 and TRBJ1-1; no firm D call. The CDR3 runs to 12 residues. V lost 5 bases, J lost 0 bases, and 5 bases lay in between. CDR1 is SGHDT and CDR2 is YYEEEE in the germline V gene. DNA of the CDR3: TGTGCCAGCAGGTCGTTGAACACTGAAGCTTTCTTT. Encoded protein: CASRSLNTEAFF.

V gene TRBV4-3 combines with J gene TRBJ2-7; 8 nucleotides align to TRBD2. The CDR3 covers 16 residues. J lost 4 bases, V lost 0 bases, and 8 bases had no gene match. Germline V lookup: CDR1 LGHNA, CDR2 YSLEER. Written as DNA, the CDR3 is TGCGCCAGCAGCCAAGACGCGGGGGGAAATTGGTACGAGCAGTACTTC. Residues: CASSQDAGGNWYEQYF.

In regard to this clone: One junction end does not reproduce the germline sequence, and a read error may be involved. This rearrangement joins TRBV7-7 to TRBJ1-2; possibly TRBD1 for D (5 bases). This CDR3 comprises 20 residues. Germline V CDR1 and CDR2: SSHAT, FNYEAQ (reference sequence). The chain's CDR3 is CASSLLGEPAGTSHYYGYTF. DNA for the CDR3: TGTGCTAGCAGCTTACTGGGGGAGCCCGCGGGGACGTCCCACTACTATGGCTACACCTTC.

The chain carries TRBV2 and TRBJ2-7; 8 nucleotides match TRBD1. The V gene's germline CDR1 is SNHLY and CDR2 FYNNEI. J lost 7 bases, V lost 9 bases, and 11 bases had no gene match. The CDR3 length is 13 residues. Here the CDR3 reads CASSSDRVREQYF. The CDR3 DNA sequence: TGTGCCAGTTCATCGGACAGGGTGAGGGAGCAGTACTTC.

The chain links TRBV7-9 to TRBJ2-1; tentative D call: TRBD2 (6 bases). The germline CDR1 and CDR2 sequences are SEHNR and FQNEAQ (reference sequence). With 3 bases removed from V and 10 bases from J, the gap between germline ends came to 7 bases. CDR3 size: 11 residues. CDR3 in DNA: TGTGCCAGCAGCTTTGGGGGGGAGCAGTTCTTC. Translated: CASSFGGEQFF.

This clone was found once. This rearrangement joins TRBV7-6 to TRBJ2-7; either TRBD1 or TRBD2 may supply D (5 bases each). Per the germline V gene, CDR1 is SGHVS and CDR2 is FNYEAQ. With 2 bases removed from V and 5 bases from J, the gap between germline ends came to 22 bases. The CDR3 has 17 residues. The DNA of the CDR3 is TGTGCCAGCAGCTTACTGTCCCAGGGACCCCTCCAGGACGAGCAGTACTTC. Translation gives CASSLLSQGPLQDEQYF.

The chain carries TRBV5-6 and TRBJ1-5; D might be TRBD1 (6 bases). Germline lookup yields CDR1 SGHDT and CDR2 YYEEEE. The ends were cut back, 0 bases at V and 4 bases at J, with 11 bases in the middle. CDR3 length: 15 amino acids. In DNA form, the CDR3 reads TGTGCCAGCAGCTTGGGCAGGGGAAGGAATCAGCCCCAGCATTTT. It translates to CASSLGRGRNQPQHF. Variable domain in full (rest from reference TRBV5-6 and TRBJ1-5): DAGVTQSPTHLIKTRGQQVTLRCSPKSGHDTVSWYQQALGQGPQFIFQYYEEEERQRGNFPDRFSGHQFPNYSSELNVNALLLGDSALYLCASSLGRGRNQPQHFGDGTRLSIL.

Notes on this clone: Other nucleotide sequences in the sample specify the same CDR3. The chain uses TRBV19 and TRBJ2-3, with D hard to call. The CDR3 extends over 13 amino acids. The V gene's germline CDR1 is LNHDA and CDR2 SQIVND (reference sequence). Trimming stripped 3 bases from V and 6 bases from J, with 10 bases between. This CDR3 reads CASSILRTDTQYF. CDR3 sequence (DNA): TGTGCCAGTAGTATCCTCAGGACGGATACGCAGTATTTT. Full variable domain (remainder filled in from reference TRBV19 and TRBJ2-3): DGGITQSPKYLFRKEGQNVTLSCEQNLNHDAMYWYRQDPGQGLRLIYYSQIVNDFQKGDIAEGYSVSREKKESFPLTVTSAQKNPTAFYLCASSILRTDTQYFGPGTRLTVL.

The CDR3 is CASSLAAPAGAPYEQYF. The DNA for the CDR3 is TGTGCCAGCAGCTTAGCGGCCCCCGCAGGGGCACCCTACGAGCAGTACTTC. This chain links TRBV7-2 with TRBJ2-7, with D maybe TRBD1 (6 bases). CDR1 SGHTA and CDR2 FQGNSA come from the germline V gene. The CDR3 has 17 amino acids. The V end was cut by 0 bases, the J end by 2 bases, with 17 bases between.